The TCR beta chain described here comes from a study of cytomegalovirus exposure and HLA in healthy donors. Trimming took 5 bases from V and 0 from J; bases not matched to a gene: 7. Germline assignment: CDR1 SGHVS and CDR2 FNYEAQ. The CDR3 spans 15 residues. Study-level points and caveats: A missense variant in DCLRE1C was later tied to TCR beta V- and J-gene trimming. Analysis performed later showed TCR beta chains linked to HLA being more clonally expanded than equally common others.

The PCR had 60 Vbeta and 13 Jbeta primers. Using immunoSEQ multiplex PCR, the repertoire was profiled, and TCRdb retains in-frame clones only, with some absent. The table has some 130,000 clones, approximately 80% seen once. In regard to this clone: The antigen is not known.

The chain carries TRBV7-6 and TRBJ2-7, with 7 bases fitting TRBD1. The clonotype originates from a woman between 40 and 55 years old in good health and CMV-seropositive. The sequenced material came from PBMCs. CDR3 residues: CASSIGQAHSYEQYF. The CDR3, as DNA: TGTGCCAGCAGCATCGGACAGGCCCACTCCTACGAGCAGTACTTC.